This T cell receptor (beta chain) comes out of a study of blood T cell repertoires in COVID-19 (TCRdb year 2020). Study-level background: Samples from collaborators originated in the United States, Italy and Spain and spanned both the acute and convalescent phases of COVID-19. HLA class I and class II types, where available, came from metadata supplied by the sample provider rather than from assay-based typing. Nearly every sample came with metadata listing a de-identified subject ID, COVID-19 status, age in years and sex. Subjects who had been exposed to COVID-19, were actively infected with it, or had recovered from it provided the deeply sampled blood TCRbeta repertoires that made up the dataset. The repertoires were released in a freely available public database intended as a resource for research on the immune response to SARS-CoV-2. The samples were drawn from the first 160 participants of the ongoing ImmuneRACE study and from 950 to 1,500 subjects provided by 6 global collaborators. The prospective study material was composed of cDNA or gDNA derived from T cells, B-cell-depleted T cells, or PBMCs. The research as a whole found: The amount of clinical and demographic metadata varied by source and participant and was provided uncurated.

The CDR3 covers 15 residues, taking in both the cysteine and the phenylalanine. The DNA shown is the 45-base CDR3, in frame from base 1. The CDR1 and CDR2 encoded by the germline V gene are SGHTA and FQGNSA. Trimming takes 5 bases off V and 6 bases off J; junction bases not matched to a gene: 9. One collaborating source in Seattle enrolled patients during active infection and followed them longitudinally through the course of disease. Whole blood was collected in K2EDTA tubes by collaborating institutions according to the institutions' own protocols. For TCRbeta analysis, collaborators shipped samples as frozen whole blood, isolated PBMCs, or DNA extracted from either of those sample types. Note on this clone: The antigen it binds to is not known. No base quality values were provided; no much bigger clone lies one nucleotide off.

TCRbeta CDR3 regions were amplified from genomic DNA by means of the immunoSEQ Assay, a bias-controlled multiplex PCR. The original methods were these. The number of nucleated cells in each sample was estimated from the amplification of reference gene primers within the assay. To quantify the absolute abundance of each unique TCRbeta CDR3 rearrangement, sequence reads were collapsed and filtered. Productive Simpson clonality was computed per sample as the square root of Simpson's diversity index over productive rearrangements. Held by TCRdb, this immuneACCESS table contains in-frame sequences only and omits some clones. Under half of the omission traces to an unresolved V gene where checked; the cause of the rest is unknown. The DNA gave D and trimming, while V, J and clone size come from that table. The sample table holds 100,000 to 120,000 clones, of which more than 70% were seen once. Approximately 5.1% of the sample is in the top ten clones.

The sequencing input was peripheral blood. The chain uses TRBV7-2 and TRBJ1-3, with 8 central nucleotides matching TRBD1. This sequence originates from a woman in her sixties with COVID-19, enrolled during active disease. The DNA is as follows: TGTGCCAGCAGCCCGACGGGGACAGGTGTAAACACCATATATTTT. Its translation is CASSPTGTGVNTIYF.